Sequencing of this TCR beta chain was carried out in a study of T cells in localized non-small cell lung cancer. General observations from the study: Uninvolved adjacent lung had the highest recorded T cell clonality, with tumor below it.

A word on this clone: Antigen specificity is unknown.

The method was immunoSEQ multiplex PCR; TCRdb's version includes in-frame clones alone and lacks a portion of them. The sample comprises approximately 28,000 clones, roughly four fifths of which are singletons, and over 4% rests with the top ten. Trimming removed 6 bases from V and 2 bases from J, with 5 bases in between. The CDR3 is 12 residues long. From germline, CDR1 is MNHNY and CDR2 SVGAGI (reference sequence). The rearrangement joins TRBV6-6 to TRBJ1-3; no firm D call. The sample consisted of peripheral blood mononuclear cells, taken before any cancer treatment. The TCR originated in a man between 40 and 70 years old with stage III lung adenocarcinoma. The DNA for the CDR3 is TGTGCCAGCAGCCAGGCTGGAAACACCATATATTTT. Its protein product is CASSQAGNTIYF.